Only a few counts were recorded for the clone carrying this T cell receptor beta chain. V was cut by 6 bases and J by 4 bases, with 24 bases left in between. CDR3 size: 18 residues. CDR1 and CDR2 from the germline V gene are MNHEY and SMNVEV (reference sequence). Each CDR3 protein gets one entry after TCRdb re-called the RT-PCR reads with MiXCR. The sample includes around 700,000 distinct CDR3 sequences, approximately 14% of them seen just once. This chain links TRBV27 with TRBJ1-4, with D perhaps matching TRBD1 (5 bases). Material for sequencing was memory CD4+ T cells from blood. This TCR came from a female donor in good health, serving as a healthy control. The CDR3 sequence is CASSDDNSGARDNEKLFF. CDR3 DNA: TGTGCCAGCAGCGATGACAACAGCGGGGCGCGAGATAATGAAAAACTGTTTTTT.